The 12 T cell receptor beta chains below were found in one sample sequenced in a study of graft-versus-host responses after intestinal transplantation. The data were produced by immunoSEQ multiplex PCR, yet TCRdb's version contains in-frame clones alone and is incomplete. The sample holds 12,000 to 15,000 clones, 25% to 30% seen once. The material sequenced was alloreactive CD4+ T cells from a mixed lymphocyte reaction culture, taken before intestinal transplant. This sample's subset: CFSE-low proliferating T cells sorted from roughly 6-day pre-transplant mixed lymphocyte reaction (GvH or HvG direction). The receptor source for this set is a human patient who received an intestinal transplant.

In its sample, this clone is medium-sized. The chain is built from TRBV11-2 and TRBJ1-3; maybe TRBD1 (5 bases). Germline CDR1 SGHAT, CDR2 FQNNGV. Trimming pared 1 base from V and 0 bases from J, leaving 10 bases between. CDR3 size: 16 residues. For the CDR3, the DNA is TGTGCCAGCAGCTTAGGTGTAGGGGCCTCTGGAAACACCATATATTTT. Translation: CASSLGVGASGNTIYF. The whole variable domain, remainder taken from reference TRBV11-2 and TRBJ1-3, is EAGVAQSPRYKIIEKRQSVAFWCNPISGHATLYWYQQILGQGPKLLIQFQNNGVVDDSQLPKDRFSAERLKGVDSTLKIQPAKLEDSAVYLCASSLGVGASGNTIYFGEGSWLTVV.

The genes are TRBV7-2 and TRBJ1-4; the D is unclear. Germline V gene data show CDR1 as SGHTA and CDR2 as FQGNSA. The CDR3 spans 15 residues. Between the trimmed V and J ends, which lost 7 bases and 4 bases, there was a span of 16 bases. The CDR3 region has the DNA TGTGCCAGCACCCTAGGAGGCCAGATTAATGAAAAACTGTTTTTT. It translates to CASTLGGQINEKLFF.

This clone was observed a handful of times. The chain carries TRBV28 and TRBJ2-1, with TRBD2 matching over 15 bases. From germline, CDR1 is MDHEN and CDR2 SYDVKM. This CDR3 is built from 17 residues. With V trimmed by 3 bases and J by 8 bases, 8 bases remained unmatched. Here the CDR3 reads CASSLWTSGRAEDEQFF. In DNA form, the CDR3 reads TGTGCCAGCAGTTTGTGGACTAGCGGGAGGGCCGAAGATGAGCAGTTCTTC.

The rearrangement uses TRBV28 and TRBJ2-1; the D gene could be TRBD1 or TRBD2 (5 bases each). Trimming shortened V by 3 bases and J by 8 bases, and 17 bases separated the two germline ends. The CDR3 length is 15 residues. CDR1 MDHEN and CDR2 SYDVKM come from the germline V gene. The DNA of the CDR3 is TGTGCCAGCAGTTTGAGTGGGGGTTTTCTTTATGAGCAGTTCTTC. This encodes CASSLSGGFLYEQFF.

This clone is judged medium-sized. This rearrangement joins TRBV28 to TRBJ2-6; tentative D call: TRBD2 (5 bases). The CDR3 extends over 16 amino acids. Germline V gene data show CDR1 as MDHEN and CDR2 as SYDVKM. V lost 3 bases and J 4 bases, leaving 13 bases between the germline ends. CDR3 protein: CASSLRRPLGANVLTF. The CDR3 coding sequence is TGTGCCAGCAGTTTGAGGAGGCCCCTGGGGGCCAACGTCCTGACTTTC.

This clone is termed medium-sized (0.01 to 0.1%). The chain has TRBV25-1 and TRBJ2-1; 7 positions agree with TRBD2. Per the germline V gene, CDR1 is MGHDK and CDR2 is SYGVNS. This CDR3 has 14 amino acids. Trimming at V came to 7 bases and at J to 0 bases, leaving 3 bases not matched to a gene. The CDR3 here is CASMGGASYNEQFF. The CDR3 nucleotides are TGTGCCAGCATGGGAGGGGCCTCCTACAATGAGCAGTTCTTC.

This clone appeared a few times. The chain carries TRBV7-2 and TRBJ1-1, with TRBD1 identical over 12 bases. Per germline, CDR1 SGHTA and CDR2 FQGNSA. Trimming took 2 bases from V and 1 from J; bases not matched to a gene: 8. This CDR3 has 18 residues. DNA of the CDR3: TGTGCCAGCAGCTTAAGTAGGGGGACAGGGGGCTCGAACACTGAAGCTTTCTTT. Translating gives CASSLSRGTGGSNTEAFF.

In this sample, this clone turned up a few times. J is TRBJ2-7 and V is TRBV5-6; perhaps TRBD1 as D (5 bases). Per germline, CDR1 SGHDT and CDR2 YYEEEE. The CDR3 has 13 residues. V gave up 0 bases and J gave up 9 bases, with 13 bases separating them. CDR3 sequence (DNA): TGTGCCAGCAGCTTGGCCAATGGGGCAAGGCAGTACTTC. Translating gives CASSLANGARQYF.

The J gene is TRBJ2-5, the V gene TRBV5-8, with 14 bases identical to TRBD2. Germline values: CDR1 SGHTS, CDR2 YDEGEE. Germline trimming cut 0 bases from V and 5 bases from J; bases unmatched to any gene: 3. The length of the CDR3 is 16 residues. The CDR3 loop is CASSLGLAGGGETQYF. The CDR3 DNA sequence: TGTGCCAGCAGCTTGGGACTAGCGGGAGGGGGTGAGACCCAGTACTTC.

The chain carries TRBV19 and TRBJ2-6; 9 bases line up with TRBD1. The germline CDR1 and CDR2 sequences are LNHDA and SQIVND (reference sequence). CDR3 length: 18 residues. The ends lost 1 base at V and 1 base at J; junction bases unmatched: 5. In DNA form, the CDR3 reads TGTGCCAGTAGTATAGGAACAGGGGGCGTTTCTGGGGCCAACGTCCTGACTTTC. It translates to CASSIGTGGVSGANVLTF.

This clone was recorded a few times. The chain is built from TRBV27 and TRBJ2-7, with no clear D. Germline CDR1 reads MNHEY; CDR2 reads SMNVEV (reference sequence). V dropped 0 bases and J dropped 3 bases, with 9 bases sitting between them. The CDR3 covers 14 residues. CDR3 sequence reads: CASSLSRNNYEQYF. For the CDR3, the DNA is TGTGCCAGCAGTTTATCGAGAAATAACTACGAGCAGTACTTC.

This clone was observed a few times. V usage is TRBV30 and J usage is TRBJ2-5; TRBD2 might be the D (7 bases). Germline V CDR1 and CDR2: GTSNPN, SVGIG (reference sequence). The CDR3 covers 13 residues. Trimming removed 8 bases from V and 3 bases from J, with 16 bases in between. The CDR3 region is CARGGAGEETQYF. CDR3 coding DNA: TGTGCCAGGGGGGGCGCAGGGGAAGAGACCCAGTACTTC. Complete variable domain (other parts from reference TRBV30 and TRBJ2-5): SQTIHQWPATLVQPVGSPLSLECTVEGTSNPNLYWYRQAAGRGLQLLFYSVGIGQISSEVPQNLSASRPQDRQFILSSKKLLLSDSGFYLCARGGAGEETQYFGPGTRLLVL.